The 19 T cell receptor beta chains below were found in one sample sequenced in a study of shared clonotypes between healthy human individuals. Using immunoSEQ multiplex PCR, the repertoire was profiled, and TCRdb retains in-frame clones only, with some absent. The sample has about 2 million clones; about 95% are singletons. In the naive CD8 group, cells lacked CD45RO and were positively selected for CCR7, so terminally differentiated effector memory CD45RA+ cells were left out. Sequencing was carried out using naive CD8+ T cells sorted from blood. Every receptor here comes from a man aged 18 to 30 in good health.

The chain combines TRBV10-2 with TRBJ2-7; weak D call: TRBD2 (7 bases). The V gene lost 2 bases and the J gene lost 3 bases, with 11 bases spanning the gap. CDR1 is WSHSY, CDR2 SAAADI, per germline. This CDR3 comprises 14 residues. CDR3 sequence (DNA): TGCGCCAGCAGTGAGGTAGGGGGGGACTACGAGCAGTACTTC. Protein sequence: CASSEVGGDYEQYF.

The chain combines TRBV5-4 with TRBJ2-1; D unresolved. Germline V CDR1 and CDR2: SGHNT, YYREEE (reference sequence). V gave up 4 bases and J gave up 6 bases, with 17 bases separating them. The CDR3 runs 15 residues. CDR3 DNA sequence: TGTGCCAGCAGCCCCGATAGGGTTAGCTTCAATGAGCAGTTCTTC. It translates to CASSPDRVSFNEQFF.

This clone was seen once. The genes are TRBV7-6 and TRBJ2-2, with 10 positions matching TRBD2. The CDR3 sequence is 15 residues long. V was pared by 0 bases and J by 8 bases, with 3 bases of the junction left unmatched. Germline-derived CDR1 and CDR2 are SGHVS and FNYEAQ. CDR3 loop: CASSLAASGSGELFF. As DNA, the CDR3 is TGTGCCAGCAGCTTAGCGGCTAGCGGGAGTGGGGAGCTGTTTTTT.

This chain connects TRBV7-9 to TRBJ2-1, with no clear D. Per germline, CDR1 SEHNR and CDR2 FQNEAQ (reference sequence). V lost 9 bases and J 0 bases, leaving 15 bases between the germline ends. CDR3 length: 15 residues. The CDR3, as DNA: TGTGCCAGTCACGTGGGCCCTAGCTCCTACAATGAGCAGTTCTTC. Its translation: CASHVGPSSYNEQFF.

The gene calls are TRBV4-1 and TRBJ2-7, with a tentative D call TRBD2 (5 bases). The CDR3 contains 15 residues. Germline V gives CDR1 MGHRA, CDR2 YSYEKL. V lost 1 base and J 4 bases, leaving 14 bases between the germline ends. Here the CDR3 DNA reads TGCGCCAGCAGCCAAGGGGTTAGCGCGGAATACGAGCAGTACTTC. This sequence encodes CASSQGVSAEYEQYF.

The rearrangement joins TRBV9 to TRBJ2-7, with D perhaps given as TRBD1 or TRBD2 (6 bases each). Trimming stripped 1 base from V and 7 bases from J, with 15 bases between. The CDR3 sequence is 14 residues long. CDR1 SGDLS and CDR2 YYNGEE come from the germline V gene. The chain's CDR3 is CASSVTTGGIEQYF. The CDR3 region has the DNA TGTGCCAGCAGCGTAACGACAGGCGGGATTGAGCAGTACTTC. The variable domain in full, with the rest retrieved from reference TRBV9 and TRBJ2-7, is DSGVTQTPKHLITATGQRVTLRCSPRSGDLSVYWYQQSLDQGLQFLIQYYNGEERAKGNILERFSAQQFPDLHSELNLSSLELGDSALYFCASSVTTGGIEQYFGPGTRLTVT.

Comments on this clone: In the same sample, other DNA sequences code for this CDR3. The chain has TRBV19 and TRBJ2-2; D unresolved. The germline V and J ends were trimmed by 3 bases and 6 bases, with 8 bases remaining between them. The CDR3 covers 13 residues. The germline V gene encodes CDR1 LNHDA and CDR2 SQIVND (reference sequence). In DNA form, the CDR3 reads TGTGCCAGTAGTATCGTGGGTGCCGGGGAGCTGTTTTTT. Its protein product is CASSIVGAGELFF. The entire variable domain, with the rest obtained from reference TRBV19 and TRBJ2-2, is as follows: DGGITQSPKYLFRKEGQNVTLSCEQNLNHDAMYWYRQDPGQGLRLIYYSQIVNDFQKGDIAEGYSVSREKKESFPLTVTSAQKNPTAFYLCASSIVGAGELFFGEGSRLTVL.

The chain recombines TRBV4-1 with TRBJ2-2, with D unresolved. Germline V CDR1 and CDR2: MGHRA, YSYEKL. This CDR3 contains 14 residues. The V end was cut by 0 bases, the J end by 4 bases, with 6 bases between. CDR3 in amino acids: CASSQEPTTGELFF. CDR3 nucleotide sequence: TGCGCCAGCAGCCAAGAACCCACCACCGGGGAGCTGTTTTTT.

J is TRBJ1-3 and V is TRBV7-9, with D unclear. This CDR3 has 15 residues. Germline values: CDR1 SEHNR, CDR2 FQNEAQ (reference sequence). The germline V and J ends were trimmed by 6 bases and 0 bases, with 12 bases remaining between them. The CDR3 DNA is TGTGCCAGCAGGAGTGGGGTTATCTCTGGAAACACCATATATTTT. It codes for CASRSGVISGNTIYF.

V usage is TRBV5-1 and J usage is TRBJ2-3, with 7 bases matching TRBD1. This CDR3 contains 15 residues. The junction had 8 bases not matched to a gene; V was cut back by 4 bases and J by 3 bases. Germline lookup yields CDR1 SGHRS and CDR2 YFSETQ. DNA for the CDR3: TGCGCCAGCAGCACAGACAGGGTTTGGACAGATACGCAGTATTTT. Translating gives CASSTDRVWTDTQYF.

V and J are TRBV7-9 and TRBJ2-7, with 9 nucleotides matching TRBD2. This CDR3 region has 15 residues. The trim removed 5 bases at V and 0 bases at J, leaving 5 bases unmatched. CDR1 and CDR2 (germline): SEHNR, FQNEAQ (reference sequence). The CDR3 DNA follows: TGTGCCAGCAGCCCAGGCGGGAGGGTCTCCTACGAGCAGTACTTC. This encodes CASSPGGRVSYEQYF.

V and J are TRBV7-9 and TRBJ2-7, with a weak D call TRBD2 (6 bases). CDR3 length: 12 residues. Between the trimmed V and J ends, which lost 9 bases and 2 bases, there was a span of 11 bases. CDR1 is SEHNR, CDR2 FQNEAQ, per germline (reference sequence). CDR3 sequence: CASGTDTYEQYF. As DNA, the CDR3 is TGTGCCAGTGGGACTGATACCTACGAGCAGTACTTC.

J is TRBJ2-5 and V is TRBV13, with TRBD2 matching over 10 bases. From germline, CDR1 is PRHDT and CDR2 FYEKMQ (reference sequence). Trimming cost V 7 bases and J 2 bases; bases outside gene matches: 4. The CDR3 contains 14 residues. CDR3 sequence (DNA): TGTGCCAGCAAAAAGCGGGGGGGACAAGAGACCCAGTACTTC. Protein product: CASKKRGGQETQYF.

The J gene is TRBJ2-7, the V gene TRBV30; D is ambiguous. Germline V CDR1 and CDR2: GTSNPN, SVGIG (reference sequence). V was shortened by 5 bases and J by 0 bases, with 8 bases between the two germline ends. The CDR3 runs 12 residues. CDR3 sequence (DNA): TGTGCCTGGGGACCGAGCTCCTACGAGCAGTACTTC. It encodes CAWGPSSYEQYF.

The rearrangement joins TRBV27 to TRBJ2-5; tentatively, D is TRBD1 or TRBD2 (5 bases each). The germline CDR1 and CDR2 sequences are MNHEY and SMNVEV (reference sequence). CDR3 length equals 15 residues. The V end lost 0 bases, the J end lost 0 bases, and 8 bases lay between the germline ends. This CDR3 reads CASSLSWGNQETQYF. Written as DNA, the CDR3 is TGTGCCAGCAGTTTATCATGGGGGAACCAAGAGACCCAGTACTTC.

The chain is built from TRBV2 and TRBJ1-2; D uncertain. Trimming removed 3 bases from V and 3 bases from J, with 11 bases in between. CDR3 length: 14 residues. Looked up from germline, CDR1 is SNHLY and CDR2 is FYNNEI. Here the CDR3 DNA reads TGTGCCAGCAGTGATAACGGGCTATACTATGGCTACACCTTC. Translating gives CASSDNGLYYGYTF.

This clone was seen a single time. The CDR3 loop is CASSLRDGYQPQHF. In nucleotides, the CDR3 is TGTGCCAGCAGCTTGAGGGACGGATATCAGCCCCAGCATTTT. The chain is built from TRBV5-6 and TRBJ1-5; D is perhaps TRBD1 (5 bases). Trimming removed 1 base from V and 5 bases from J, with 10 bases in between. The CDR3 covers 14 residues. CDR1 is SGHDT and CDR2 is YYEEEE in the germline V gene.

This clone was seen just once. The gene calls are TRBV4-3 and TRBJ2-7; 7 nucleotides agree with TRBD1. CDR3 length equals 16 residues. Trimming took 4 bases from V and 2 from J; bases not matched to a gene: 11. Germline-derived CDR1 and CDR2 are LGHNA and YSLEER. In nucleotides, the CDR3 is TGCGCCAGCAGCCGGTCCGGGACAGAACTACCCTACGAGCAGTACTTC. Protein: CASSRSGTELPYEQYF.

The CDR3 spells CASALWGSSYEQYF. CDR3 in DNA: TGTGCCAGCGCCTTATGGGGGAGCTCCTACGAGCAGTACTTC. The chain has TRBV27 and TRBJ2-7; D is perhaps TRBD1 or TRBD2 (5 bases each). CDR1 is MNHEY and CDR2 is SMNVEV in the germline V gene (reference sequence). CDR3 length: 14 residues. V lost 8 bases, J lost 0 bases, and 14 bases lay in between.